This T cell receptor (beta chain) stems from a study of metastatic and nonmetastatic thyroid tumors. This clone was seen only once. V lost 2 bases and J lost 0, with 16 bases in between. The CDR3 extends over 17 amino acids. Germline V gene data show CDR1 as MGHRA and CDR2 as YSYEKL. Until they underwent thyroid surgery, no patient had received any treatment. TCRdb re-analyzed the PCR reads through MiXCR. In the table there are about 13,000 clones, around 29% of which are singletons. The chain has TRBV4-1 and TRBJ1-1; D is possibly TRBD1 (5 bases). Sequencing was performed on tumor tissue. The sequence derives from a female donor with papillary thyroid cancer or a benign thyroid nodule (not recorded which). Some clones in this sample may be carry-over from other donors' samples. CDR3 DNA sequence: TGCGCCAGCAGCCAACGAATGACGCTAGGGGTGAACACTGAAGCTTTCTTT. It yields the protein CASSQRMTLGVNTEAFF.